This TCR beta chain derives from a study of blood T cell repertoires in COVID-19. Study-level background: The cDNA or gDNA used as material had been derived from T cells, B-cell-depleted T cells, or PBMCs.

CDR1 and CDR2 (germline): ENHRY, SYGVKD. Germline trimming cut 6 bases from V and 6 bases from J; bases unmatched to any gene: 6. The CDR3 is made up of 13 amino acids. Generated by immunoSEQ multiplex PCR, the TCRdb table keeps only in-frame clones and is missing some. The sample comprises over 55,000 clones, roughly 84% of which are singletons, and roughly 10% rests with the top ten. The rearrangement joins TRBV10-3 to TRBJ1-2; 8 positions agree with TRBD1. Specimen: peripheral blood. This receptor was identified in a man aged 45 to 65 with COVID-19, enrolled during active disease. CDR3 loop: CAIREDRADGYTF. CDR3 bases: TGTGCCATCAGGGAGGACAGGGCCGATGGCTACACCTTC.